The next 2 T cell receptor beta chains were all read from a single sample in a study of blood T cell repertoires in COVID-19 (dated by TCRdb to the early 2020s). Library preparation was by the immunoSEQ multiplex PCR assay. This immuneACCESS table, as held by TCRdb, lists in-frame sequences with V and J called but not all clones. Of the missing ones, under half trace to an unresolved V gene in checked studies; the others have no known cause. The sample data list tens of thousands of clones, and roughly 88% of these were observed just once. Jointly, the top ten make up 8% of the sample. The sample comprised peripheral blood. These TCRs come from a man aged 50 or older with acute or convalescent COVID-19.

This clone has only a few counts. This CDR3 is CASSVSSSVSNTEAFF. The CDR3 region has the DNA TGTGCCAGCAGCGTTAGTTCATCGGTATCGAACACTGAAGCTTTCTTT. V usage is TRBV3-1 (or the pseudogene TRBV3-2) and J usage is TRBJ1-1; D not resolved. This CDR3 has 16 residues. Germline assignment: CDR1 LGHDT and CDR2 YNNKEL (reference sequence). V dropped 5 bases and J dropped 1 base, with 17 bases sitting between them.

This clone was observed once. This rearrangement joins TRBV2 to TRBJ1-2, with 7 nucleotides matching TRBD1. Germline V gene sequence: CDR1 SNHLY, CDR2 FYNNEI. The CDR3 has 15 residues. Unmatched junction bases numbered 14, after V lost 7 bases and J lost 6 bases. The CDR3 region has the DNA TGTGCCAGCATCAGAAAATCGGGACAGCTAAATGGCTACACCTTC. This translates into CASIRKSGQLNGYTF.